This T cell receptor (beta chain) derives from a study of T-cell reconstitution after alpha-beta-depleted transplantation in children. Study results and caveats: Surviving recipient T cells and intrathymic progenitors accounted for some patients' high TCRbeta diversity at day 60. Reports say that about two months after transplant, the alpha-beta T cells came out of several hundred graft clones that had expanded.

A library of TCRbeta sequences, prepared with unique molecular identifiers, was generated. One entry per CDR3 protein results from TCRdb running MiXCR on the PCR reads. The data hold just under 350,000 distinct CDR3 sequences, with about 16% observed a single time. This clonotype was seen a handful of times. No antigen is known for it. Germline V gives CDR1 MNHEY, CDR2 SVGEGT. Trimming took 4 bases from V and 3 from J, leaving 22 bases between them. CDR3 length: 18 amino acids. The sequence was obtained from a male patient aged 2-10 years who had a stem cell transplant for acute lymphoblastic leukemia, so the T cells may come from the graft donor. The sample was PBMCs, mostly from graft donor cells, taken 360 days after TCRalphabeta/CD19-depleted stem cell transplant. This sequence joins TRBV6-2 or TRBV6-3 and TRBJ1-5; D is uncertain. The CDR3 DNA follows: TGTGCCAGCAGTTGGGGATTAGAGGGAGAGATGGACAATCAGCCCCAGCATTTT. This sequence encodes CASSWGLEGEMDNQPQHF.